The 14 T cell receptor beta chains in this list originate from one sample, sequenced in a study of blood T cell repertoires in COVID-19. The assay was immunoSEQ multiplex PCR, and TCRdb's table has in-frame clones only and misses some. The sample consists of more than 200,000 clones, about nine tenths of them appearing once. Sequenced: PBMCs or T cells enriched from blood (not recorded which). These receptors all come from a man aged 30-40 years in a cohort exposed to, infected with or recovered from COVID-19 (not recorded which).

The rearrangement links TRBV4-1 to TRBJ2-1, with D perhaps matching TRBD1 (5 bases). The V and J ends lost 3 bases and 14 bases respectively, with 20 bases between them. Germline CDR1 and CDR2: MGHRA and YSYEKL. The CDR3 extends over 14 amino acids. CDR3 amino acids: CASSHPELYLGEFF. CDR3 nucleotides: TGCGCCAGCAGCCACCCCGAGCTTTACTTAGGGGAGTTCTTC.

This sequence joins TRBV9 and TRBJ1-5; 9 nucleotides line up with TRBD1. The CDR3 consists of 16 residues. CDR1 is SGDLS and CDR2 is YYNGEE in the germline V gene. Trimming at V came to 3 bases and at J to 3 bases, leaving 7 bases not matched to a gene. CDR3 sequence reads: CASSGEGQGLNQPQHF. The CDR3 DNA sequence: TGTGCCAGCAGCGGAGAGGGACAGGGCCTCAATCAGCCCCAGCATTTT.

This chain connects TRBV12-3 or TRBV12-4 to TRBJ2-1; D not resolved. This CDR3 is 11 amino acids long. Between the trimmed V and J ends, which lost 6 bases and 4 bases, there was a span of 4 bases. The CDR3: CASRAYNEQFF. As DNA, the CDR3 is TGTGCCAGCAGAGCGTACAATGAGCAGTTCTTC.

This chain uses TRBV28 with TRBJ2-6; D gene uncertain. The CDR3 runs to 13 residues. From germline, CDR1 is MDHEN and CDR2 SYDVKM. Trimming stripped 6 bases from V and 0 bases from J, with 3 bases between. CDR3 DNA: TGTGCCAGCAGGTACTCTGGGGCCAACGTCCTGACTTTC. Its translation: CASRYSGANVLTF.

The chain couples TRBV4-3 to TRBJ1-4; 9 bases are shared with TRBD1. This CDR3 has 18 residues. The germline V gene encodes CDR1 LGHNA and CDR2 YSLEER. Trimming at V came to 3 bases and at J to 1 base, leaving 9 bases not matched to a gene. The CDR3 sequence is CASSHPGQGRGTNEKLFF. CDR3 nucleotides: TGCGCCAGCAGCCATCCCGGACAGGGGAGGGGAACTAATGAAAAACTGTTTTTT.

The genes are TRBV27 and TRBJ2-1; no definite D call. This CDR3 is built from 11 residues. Germline CDR1 and CDR2: MNHEY and SMNVEV (reference sequence). The V end was cut by 9 bases, the J end by 4 bases, with 7 bases between. CDR3 in DNA: TGTGCCAGTGGCTGGTACAATGAGCAGTTCTTC. Translation gives CASGWYNEQFF.

The rearrangement joins TRBV7-9 to TRBJ2-7; the match to TRBD1 covers 10 bases. The germline CDR1 and CDR2 sequences are SEHNR and FQNEAQ (reference sequence). This CDR3 has 17 residues. The V segment lost 4 bases and the J segment 2 bases; nucleotides outside the gene matches: 11. CDR3 sequence (DNA): TGTGCCAGCAGCTCGCCTAAGACAGGGGGCGCAACCTACGAGCAGTACTTC. This codes for CASSSPKTGGATYEQYF.

This clone was seen once. The rearrangement uses TRBV3-1 (or the pseudogene TRBV3-2) and TRBJ2-6, with a weak D call TRBD2 (6 bases). Germline-derived CDR1 and CDR2 are LGHDT and YNNKEL (reference sequence). CDR3 size: 18 residues. The V gene lost 3 bases and the J gene lost 3 bases, with 18 bases spanning the gap. This CDR3 is CASSHPWVGGDGANVLTF. In DNA form, the CDR3 reads TGTGCCAGCAGCCACCCTTGGGTGGGCGGGGATGGGGCCAACGTCCTGACTTTC.

This chain uses TRBV10-3 with TRBJ2-7; D remains ambiguous. Trimming shortened V by 4 bases and J by 0 bases, and 7 bases separated the two germline ends. CDR1 and CDR2 (germline): ENHRY, SYGVKD. The CDR3 totals 13 residues. CDR3 in amino acids: CAISVTHSYEQYF. CDR3 bases: TGTGCCATCAGTGTTACACACTCCTACGAGCAGTACTTC.

This clone was found a few times. This chain joins TRBV6-1 and TRBJ2-2, with 11 nucleotides matching TRBD2. This CDR3 spans 15 amino acids. The J segment lost 6 bases and the V segment lost 2 bases, leaving 2 bases of the junction unmatched. The germline gives CDR1 MNHNS, CDR2 SASEGT. The CDR3 DNA reads as TGTGCCAGCAGTGAACTAGCGGGAGGTGCCGGGGAGCTGTTTTTT. Translated: CASSELAGGAGELFF.

This chain joins TRBV2 and TRBJ2-3; D is possibly TRBD1 (6 bases). V lost 6 bases, J lost 3 bases, and 13 bases lay in between. Germline lookup yields CDR1 SNHLY and CDR2 FYNNEI. The CDR3 has 14 amino acids. CDR3 in DNA: TGTGCCAGCAGGAACAGGGTTCTTACAGATACGCAGTATTTT. Protein product: CASRNRVLTDTQYF.

The genes are TRBV7-9 and TRBJ2-1; D might be TRBD2 (5 bases). V lost 1 base to trimming and J lost 7 bases, with 20 bases between them. The CDR3 sequence is 17 residues long. CDR1 is SEHNR, CDR2 FQNEAQ, per germline (reference sequence). The CDR3 is CASSLVVAGGGRNEQFF. The CDR3, as DNA: TGTGCCAGCAGCTTAGTTGTGGCGGGCGGAGGTAGGAATGAGCAGTTCTTC. The complete variable domain, with remaining parts taken from reference TRBV7-9 and TRBJ2-1, reads DTGVSQNPRHKITKRGQNVTFRCDPISEHNRLYWYRQTLGQGPEFLTYFQNEAQLEKSRLLSDRFSAERPKGSFSTLEIQRTEQGDSAMYLCASSLVVAGGGRNEQFFGPGTRLTVL.

J is TRBJ1-2 and V is TRBV24-1, with TRBD1 matching over 9 bases. V lost 9 bases, J lost 4 bases, and 11 bases stayed unmatched. Per the germline V gene, CDR1 is KGHDR and CDR2 is SFDVKD. CDR3 length: 15 residues. The CDR3 is CATDVLGQGPYGYTF. The CDR3 region has the DNA TGTGCCACCGACGTTTTGGGACAGGGCCCCTATGGCTACACCTTC.

The chain recombines TRBV3-1 (or the pseudogene TRBV3-2) with TRBJ1-2; no clear D. Looked up from germline, CDR1 is LGHDT and CDR2 is YNNKEL (reference sequence). With 3 bases removed from V and 3 bases from J, the gap between germline ends came to 17 bases. The CDR3 loop spans 16 amino acids. The chain's CDR3 is CASSQLPVTLYYGYTF. CDR3 nucleotide sequence: TGTGCCAGCAGCCAGCTACCCGTCACCCTTTACTATGGCTACACCTTC.